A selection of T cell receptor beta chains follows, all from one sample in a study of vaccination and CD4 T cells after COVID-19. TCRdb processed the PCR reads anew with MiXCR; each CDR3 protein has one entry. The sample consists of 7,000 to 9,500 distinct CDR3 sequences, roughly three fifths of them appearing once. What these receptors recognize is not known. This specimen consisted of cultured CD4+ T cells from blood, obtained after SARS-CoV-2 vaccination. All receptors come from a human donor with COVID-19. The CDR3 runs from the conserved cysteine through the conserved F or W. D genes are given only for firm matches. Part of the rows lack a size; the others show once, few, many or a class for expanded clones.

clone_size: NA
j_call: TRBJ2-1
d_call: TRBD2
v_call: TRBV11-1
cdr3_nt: TGTGCCAGCAGCTCCGCGGGACTAGCGGGGGTATCCTACAATGAGCAGTTCTTC
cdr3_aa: CASSSAGLAGVSYNEQFF

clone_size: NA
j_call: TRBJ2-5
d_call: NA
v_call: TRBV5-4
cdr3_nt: TGTGCCAGCAGCCTCCTGCGTGGTCAAGAGACCCAGTACTTC
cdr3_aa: CASSLLRGQETQYF

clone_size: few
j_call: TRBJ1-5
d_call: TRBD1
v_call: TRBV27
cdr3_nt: TGTGCCAGCAGACCGGGACAGGGGTATCAGCCCCAGCATTTT
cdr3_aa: CASRPGQGYQPQHF

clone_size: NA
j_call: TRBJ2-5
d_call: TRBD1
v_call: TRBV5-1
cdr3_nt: TGCGCCAGCAGCGAAGGGGGGACAGGAGGGGAGACCCAGTACTTC
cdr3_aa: CASSEGGTGGETQYF

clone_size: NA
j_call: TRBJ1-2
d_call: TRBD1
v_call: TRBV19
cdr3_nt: TGTGCCAGTAGTATCCTCGACAGGGTTGCTGGCTACACCTTC
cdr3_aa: CASSILDRVAGYTF

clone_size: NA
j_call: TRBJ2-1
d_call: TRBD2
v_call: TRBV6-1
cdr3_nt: TGTGCCAGCAGACCCCACAATAGCGGGGCACCCTACAATGAGCAGTTCTTC
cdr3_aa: CASRPHNSGAPYNEQFF

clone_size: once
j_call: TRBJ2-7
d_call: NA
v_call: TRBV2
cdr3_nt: TGTGCCAGCAGCGGACAGATTCCCTACGAGCAGTACTTC
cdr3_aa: CASSGQIPYEQYF

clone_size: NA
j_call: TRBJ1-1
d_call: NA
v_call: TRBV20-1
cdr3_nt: TGCAGTGCTAGAGATCCCCAGGGGAACACTGAAGCTTTCTTT
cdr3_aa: CSARDPQGNTEAFF

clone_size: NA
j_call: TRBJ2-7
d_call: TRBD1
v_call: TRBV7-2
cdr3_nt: TGTGCCAGGGATGACGAACGTACGACAGGGGCCTACGAGCAGTACTTC
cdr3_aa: CARDDERTTGAYEQYF

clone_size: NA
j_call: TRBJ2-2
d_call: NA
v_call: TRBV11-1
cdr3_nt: TGTGCCAGCAGTTTTGGGTTGAACACCGGGGAGCTGTTTTTT
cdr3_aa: CASSFGLNTGELFF

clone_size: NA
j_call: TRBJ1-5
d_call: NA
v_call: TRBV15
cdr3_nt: TGTGCCACCAGCAGGAGCGACAGCGACAATCAGCCCCAGCATTTT
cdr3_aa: CATSRSDSDNQPQHF

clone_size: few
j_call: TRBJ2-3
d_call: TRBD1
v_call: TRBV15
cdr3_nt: TGTGCCACTATACCGGGACAGGGAAGCACAGATACGCAGTATTTT
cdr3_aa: CATIPGQGSTDTQYF

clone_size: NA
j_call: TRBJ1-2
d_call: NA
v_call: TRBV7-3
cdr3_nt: TGTGCCAGCAGCTTATTTGGCAGGGGACCTGATGGCTACACCTTC
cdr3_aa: CASSLFGRGPDGYTF

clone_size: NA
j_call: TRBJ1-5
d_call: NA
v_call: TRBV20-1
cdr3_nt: TGCAGTGCTAGGGGTCCCGCTAATCAGCCCCAGCATTTT
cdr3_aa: CSARGPANQPQHF

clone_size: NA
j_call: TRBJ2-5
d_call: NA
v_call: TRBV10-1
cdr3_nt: TGCGCCAGCAGTGCGGATAACTCACTTCAAGAGACCCAGTACTTC
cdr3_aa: CASSADNSLQETQYF

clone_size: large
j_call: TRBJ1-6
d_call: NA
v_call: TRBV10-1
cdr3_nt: TGCGCCAGCAGTGAGCTCAGGGTAGGCTCACCCCTCCACTTT
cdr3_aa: CASSELRVGSPLHF

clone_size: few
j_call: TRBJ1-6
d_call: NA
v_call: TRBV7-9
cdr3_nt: TGTGCCAGCAGCTCGGACAAGGCTGATTCACCCCTCCACTTT
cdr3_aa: CASSSDKADSPLHF

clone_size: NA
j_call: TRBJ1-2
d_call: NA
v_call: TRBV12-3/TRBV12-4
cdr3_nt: TGTGCCAGCAGGTACGGGACGGACTATGGCTACACCTTC
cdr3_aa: CASRYGTDYGYTF

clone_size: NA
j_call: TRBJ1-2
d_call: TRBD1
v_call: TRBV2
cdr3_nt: TGTGCCAGCAGTGTGGGCCAGGGGGCGATGCATGGCTACACCTTC
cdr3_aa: CASSVGQGAMHGYTF

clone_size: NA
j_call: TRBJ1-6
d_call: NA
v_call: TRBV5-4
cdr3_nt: TGTGCCAGCAGCTCGGAATCAATGACAGGACGGAATTCACCCCTCCACTTT
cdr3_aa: CASSSESMTGRNSPLHF

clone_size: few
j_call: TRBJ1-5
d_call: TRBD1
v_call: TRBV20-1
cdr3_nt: TGCAGTGCTAGAATTTCGGGACAGGGTGATCAGCCCCAGCATTTT
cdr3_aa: CSARISGQGDQPQHF

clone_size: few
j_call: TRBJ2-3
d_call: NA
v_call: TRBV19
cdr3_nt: TGTGCCAGTAGTGTGGGACGGGACATGAGGGCAGATACGCAGTATTTT
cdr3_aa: CASSVGRDMRADTQYF

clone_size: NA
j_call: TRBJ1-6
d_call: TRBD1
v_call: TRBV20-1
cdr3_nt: TGCAGTCCTCACGACAGGGTCGGGCCACCCCTCCACTTT
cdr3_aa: CSPHDRVGPPLHF

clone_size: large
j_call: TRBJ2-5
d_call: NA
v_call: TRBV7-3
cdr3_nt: TGTGCCAGCAGCCGAAGTTCGACGGAGACCCAGTACTTC
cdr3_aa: CASSRSSTETQYF

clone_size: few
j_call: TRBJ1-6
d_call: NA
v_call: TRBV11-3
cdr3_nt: TGTGCCAGCAGCTTACAGGGGTCACCCCTCCACTTT
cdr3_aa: CASSLQGSPLHF

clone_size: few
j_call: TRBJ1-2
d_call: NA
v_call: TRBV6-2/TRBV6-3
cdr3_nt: TGTGCCAGCAGTTACGCGGCAGACTATGGCTACACCTTC
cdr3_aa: CASSYAADYGYTF

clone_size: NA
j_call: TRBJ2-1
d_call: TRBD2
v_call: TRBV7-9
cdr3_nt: TGTGCCAGCAGCTCCAGACCCAGCGGGGGAACCTACAATGAGCAGTTCTTC
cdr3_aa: CASSSRPSGGTYNEQFF

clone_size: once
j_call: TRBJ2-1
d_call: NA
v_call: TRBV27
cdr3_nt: TGTGCCAGCAGGGCCCGGGACTTGTTTACGAGCAATGAGCAGTTCTTC
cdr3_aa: CASRARDLFTSNEQFF

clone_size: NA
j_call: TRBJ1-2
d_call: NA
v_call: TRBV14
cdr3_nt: TGTGCCAGCAGCCAAAAGGAGGGCCTTGGCTACACCTTC
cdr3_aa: CASSQKEGLGYTF

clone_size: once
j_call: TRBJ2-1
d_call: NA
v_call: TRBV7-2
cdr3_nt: TGTGCCAGCAGCACGGACTACTATGAGCAGTTCTTC
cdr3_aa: CASSTDYYEQFF

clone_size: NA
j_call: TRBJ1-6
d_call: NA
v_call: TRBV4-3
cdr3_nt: TGCGCCAGCAGCCAAGATCTTGGCCAGATCCCCTCACCCCTCCACTTT
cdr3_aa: CASSQDLGQIPSPLHF

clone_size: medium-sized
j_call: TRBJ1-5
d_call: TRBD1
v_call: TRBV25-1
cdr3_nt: TGTGCCAGCAGTACACAGGGGCTCAATCAGCCCCAGCATTTT
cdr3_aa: CASSTQGLNQPQHF

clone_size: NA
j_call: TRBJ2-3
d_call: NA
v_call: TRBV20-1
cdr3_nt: TGCAGTGTAGAGGGGGGTGATCGCACAGATACGCAGTATTTT
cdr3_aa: CSVEGGDRTDTQYF

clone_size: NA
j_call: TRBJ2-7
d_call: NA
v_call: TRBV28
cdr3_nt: TGTGCCAGCAGTCAAATGCCGGGGTGGGAGCAGTACTTC
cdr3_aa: CASSQMPGWEQYF

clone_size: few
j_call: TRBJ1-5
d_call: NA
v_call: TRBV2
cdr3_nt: TGTGCCAGCAGCCGACAGGATAATCAGCCCCAGCATTTT
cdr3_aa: CASSRQDNQPQHF

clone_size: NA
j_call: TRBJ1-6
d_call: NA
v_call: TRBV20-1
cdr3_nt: TGCAGTGCTAGTCGACAAGGAGGCTATAATTCACCCCTCCACTTT
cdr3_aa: CSASRQGGYNSPLHF

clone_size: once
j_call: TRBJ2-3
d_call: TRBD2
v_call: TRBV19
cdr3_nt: TGTGCCAGTAGTATAGCCACTCAGCGGGGGGGCACCACAGATACGCAGTATTTT
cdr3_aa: CASSIATQRGGTTDTQYF

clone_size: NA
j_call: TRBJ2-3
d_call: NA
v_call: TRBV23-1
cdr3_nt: TGCGCCAGCACCCCCACAGATACGCAGTATTTT
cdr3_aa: CASTPTDTQYF